The 30 T cell receptor beta chains presented below share a single source sample, sequenced in a study of CXCR3-negative and CXCR3-positive naive CD8 T cells. UMI-labeled 5' RACE TRB cDNA libraries were prepared from the cells. TCRdb reanalyzed the 5' RACE reads, giving one entry per CDR3 protein sequence and no DNA. Listed are 100,000 to 150,000 distinct CDR3 sequences; around 0.27% falls within the top ten. Source material: naive CXCR3- CD8+ T cells from blood. Subset indicated: CD45RO-CCR7+CD27+CD95- naive CD8+ T cells lacking CXCR3 (TNR3-). Receptor source: a human donor in good health. Some clones in this sample may be carry-over from other donors' samples.

The rearrangement uses TRBV4-3 and TRBJ2-1; TCRdb picks TRBD2, but there is no DNA to check that call. The CDR3 is 14 amino acids. Germline loops: CDR1 LGHNA, CDR2 YSLEER. This CDR3 reads CASSQGRTGPEQFF.

The chain's CDR3 is CSVEGLAGDNFYEQYF. The chain couples TRBV29-1 to TRBJ2-7; TCRdb's assignment of TRBD2 cannot be checked, as there is no DNA. Looked up from germline, CDR1 is SQVTM and CDR2 is ANQGSEA. This CDR3 spans 16 amino acids.

The chain combines TRBV3-1 with TRBJ2-7; as DNA is missing, the TRBD2 call by TCRdb cannot be tested. The CDR3 has 15 amino acids. Per germline, CDR1 LGHDT and CDR2 YNNKEL (reference sequence). CDR3 sequence: CASSQVGTSHYEQYF.

This chain's CDR3 is CASSSPKTGFEQYF. This sequence joins TRBV7-9 and TRBJ2-7; TCRdb names TRBD1, which stays unverified in the absence of DNA. The germline gives CDR1 SEHNR, CDR2 FQNEAQ (reference sequence). The CDR3 length is 14 residues.

The rearrangement uses TRBV7-9 and TRBJ2-1; TCRdb returns TRBD2, unconfirmable since there is no DNA. Germline values: CDR1 SEHNR, CDR2 FQNEAQ (reference sequence). The CDR3 totals 16 residues. The CDR3 sequence: CASSLSGGRVYNEQFF.

The J gene is TRBJ2-3, the V gene TRBV7-7; TCRdb designates TRBD1, a call that cannot be tested without DNA. This CDR3 comprises 14 residues. In germline, CDR1 is SSHAT, CDR2 FNYEAQ (reference sequence). This chain's CDR3 is CASSSTGDTDTQYF.

V gene TRBV6-5 combines with J gene TRBJ2-7; TCRdb returns TRBD1, unconfirmable since there is no DNA. This CDR3 comprises 13 residues. Germline V lookup: CDR1 MNHEY, CDR2 SVGAGI. The CDR3 loop is CASSYGQIYEQYF.

This chain connects TRBV28 to TRBJ2-7; the TRBD1 assignment by TCRdb is unverifiable without DNA. CDR1 and CDR2 (germline): MDHEN, SYDVKM. CDR3 size: 14 residues. CDR3 in amino acids: CASSGQQGSYEQYF. Combining the CDR3 with reference TRBV28 and TRBJ2-7 gives the whole variable domain DVKVTQSSRYLVKRTGEKVFLECVQDMDHENMFWYRQDPGLGLRLIYFSYDVKMKEKGDIPEGYSVSREKKERFSLILESASTNQTSMYLCASSGQQGSYEQYFGPGTRLTVT.

This chain links TRBV7-9 with TRBJ2-3; TCRdb selects TRBD2, and the lack of DNA leaves this call unchecked. This CDR3 spans 14 amino acids. CDR1 is SEHNR, CDR2 FQNEAQ, per germline (reference sequence). This chain's CDR3 is CASSPQVGEDTQYF.

The chain is built from TRBV5-1 and TRBJ2-1; TCRdb reports TRBD1, a call that lacks DNA to check it against. CDR3 size: 17 residues. CDR1 and CDR2 (germline): SGHRS, YFSETQ. The CDR3 protein is CASSLTGQGKPYNEQFF.

The rearrangement joins TRBV14 to TRBJ2-7; TCRdb designates TRBD1, a call that cannot be tested without DNA. The length of the CDR3 is 12 residues. The germline V gene encodes CDR1 SGHDN and CDR2 FVKESK. The CDR3 spells CASSQGNRDAYF.

The J gene is TRBJ2-3, the V gene TRBV20-1; TCRdb gives TRBD2 as the D gene, but with no DNA this cannot be confirmed. CDR3 size: 15 residues. Germline values: CDR1 DFQATT, CDR2 SNEGSKA (reference sequence). The CDR3: CSASSTSVGTDTQYF.

The rearrangement links TRBV5-1 to TRBJ2-2. Looked up from germline, CDR1 is SGHRS and CDR2 is YFSETQ. The CDR3 covers 12 residues. The chain's CDR3 is CASNLNTGELFF.

The chain joins TRBV28 to TRBJ2-7; the TRBD2 assignment by TCRdb is unverifiable without DNA. The CDR3 contains 14 residues. Germline V lookup: CDR1 MDHEN, CDR2 SYDVKM. The CDR3 spells CASSQGLDPYEQYF.

This rearrangement joins TRBV7-9 to TRBJ2-2; TCRdb gives TRBD1 as the D gene, but with no DNA this cannot be confirmed. The CDR3 has 16 residues. The germline gives CDR1 SEHNR, CDR2 FQNEAQ (reference sequence). CDR3 sequence reads: CASSLEVRVRTGELFF.

The V and J genes are TRBV15 and TRBJ2-3; TCRdb proposes TRBD2, but this gene call is untestable without DNA. The CDR3 totals 14 residues. Germline-derived CDR1 and CDR2 are LNHNV and YYDKDF (reference sequence). CDR3 amino acids: CATSPWTETDTQYF.

CDR3 residues: CSAVLGEGYGYTF. The rearrangement uses TRBV20-1 and TRBJ1-2. The CDR3 has 13 amino acids. The germline V gene encodes CDR1 DFQATT and CDR2 SNEGSKA (reference sequence).

The gene calls are TRBV7-9 and TRBJ2-1; lacking DNA, the TRBD2 call made by TCRdb goes unchecked. Germline-derived CDR1 and CDR2 are SEHNR and FQNEAQ (reference sequence). The CDR3 runs to 17 residues. CDR3 protein: CASSFPGSGTVGNEQFF.

The chain joins TRBV11-2 to TRBJ2-3; the TCRdb D gene call, TRBD1, has no DNA to confirm it. The CDR3 covers 14 residues. Germline V lookup: CDR1 SGHAT, CDR2 FQNNGV. The CDR3: CASGASQGTDTQYF.

V and J are TRBV29-1 and TRBJ2-1. Germline V gene data show CDR1 as SQVTM and CDR2 as ANQGSEA. The CDR3 totals 11 residues. This chain's CDR3 is CSAIDYNEQFF.

The chain carries TRBV28 and TRBJ1-1; the D call from TCRdb, TRBD1, cannot be confirmed without DNA. Germline-derived CDR1 and CDR2 are MDHEN and SYDVKM. There are 13 residues in the CDR3. This chain's CDR3 is CASLDRRSTEAFF.

V and J are TRBV12-3 or TRBV12-4 and TRBJ1-4. CDR3 length: 14 residues. The CDR3 loop reads CASSFASGGLKLFF.

The V call is TRBV12-3 or TRBV12-4, the J call TRBJ1-5; TCRdb reports TRBD1, a call that lacks DNA to check it against. This CDR3 spans 13 amino acids. The CDR3 loop is CASSTRGNQPQHF.

The V and J genes are TRBV4-3 and TRBJ2-5. The germline gives CDR1 LGHNA, CDR2 YSLEER. CDR3 length: 14 amino acids. The chain's CDR3 is CASSQGWGQETQYF.

This chain links TRBV7-9 with TRBJ2-2; absent DNA, TCRdb's TRBD1 call cannot be checked. CDR1 and CDR2 (germline): SEHNR, FQNEAQ (reference sequence). This CDR3 is 16 amino acids long. The CDR3 loop reads CASSTPDGAATGELFF. Complete variable domain (other parts from reference TRBV7-9 and TRBJ2-2): DTGVSQNPRHKITKRGQNVTFRCDPISEHNRLYWYRQTLGQGPEFLTYFQNEAQLEKSRLLSDRFSAERPKGSFSTLEIQRTEQGDSAMYLCASSTPDGAATGELFFGEGSRLTVL.

The genes are TRBV7-3 and TRBJ1-1; TCRdb names TRBD1, which stays unverified in the absence of DNA. Germline CDR1 SGHTA, CDR2 FQGTGA. The CDR3 extends over 18 amino acids. The chain's CDR3 is CASSPRRQEHFLNTEAFF.

The chain joins TRBV4-1 to TRBJ1-5; the D call from TCRdb, TRBD1, cannot be confirmed without DNA. This CDR3 contains 14 residues. In germline, CDR1 is MGHRA, CDR2 YSYEKL. The CDR3 protein is CASSFDQGNQPQHF.

This sequence joins TRBV5-1 and TRBJ2-5. Germline V gene data show CDR1 as SGHRS and CDR2 as YFSETQ. This CDR3 spans 15 amino acids. The CDR3 is CASSLGPSYQETQYF.

V gene TRBV6-2 or TRBV6-3 combines with J gene TRBJ2-1; the TRBD2 assignment by TCRdb is unverifiable without DNA. The CDR3 is made up of 15 amino acids. The germline V gene has CDR1 MNHEY and CDR2 SVGEGT. This chain's CDR3 is CASRPIAGGYNEQFF.

The chain has TRBV19 and TRBJ2-2; the TRBD2 assignment by TCRdb is unverifiable without DNA. Germline V gene sequence: CDR1 LNHDA, CDR2 SQIVND (reference sequence). This CDR3 contains 18 residues. The CDR3 spells CASTLKGLAGVATGELFF.